Listed below are T cell receptor beta chains from one sample, sequenced in a study of identical twins. TCRdb used MiXCR to reprocess the 5' RACE reads, holding one entry per CDR3 protein. The sample has 1.5 million to 2 million distinct CDR3 sequences; around 29% are singletons. The sequencing sample was made of cord blood. The receptors derive from a newborn girl in good health. Both conserved end residues are part of each CDR3. Fields, in order: J gene, D gene, clone size, V gene, CDR3 DNA, CDR3 protein. The D gene is left open where the match is weak. Only part of the rows carry a size: once, few, many, or a class if the clone is expanded.

>TRBJ2-3|TRBD2|few|TRBV4-2
TGTGCCAGCAGCCAAGAGCGGGAGTCGTCAGATACGCAGTATTTT
CASSQERESSDTQYF
>TRBJ2-7|TRBD2|few|TRBV5-1
TGCGCCAGCAGCGGAACTAGCGGACTAGCCTACGAGCAGTACTTC
CASSGTSGLAYEQYF
>TRBJ2-7|.|.|TRBV5-1
TGCGCCAGCAGTAAAGGACCGGTTTCCTACTACGAGCAGTACTTC
CASSKGPVSYYEQYF
>TRBJ2-4|.|.|TRBV13
TGTGCCAACTCCGGACCCCCTAAAAACATTCGGTACTTC
CANSGPPKNIRYF
>TRBJ1-2|.|many|TRBV11-2
TGTGCCAGCAGCCGCCGCATACGGGACCTTAACTATGGCTACACCTTC
CASSRRIRDLNYGYTF
>TRBJ2-6|.|.|TRBV19
TGTGCCAGTAGCATAACGAAGGCTGGGGGCTCTGGGGCCAACGTCCTGACTTTC
CASSITKAGGSGANVLTF
>TRBJ2-3|TRBD2|.|TRBV6-2/TRBV6-3
TGTGCCAGCAGTTCGCTCCCGGGACTAGCGGGGTCCACAGATACGCAGTATTTT
CASSSLPGLAGSTDTQYF
>TRBJ2-7|TRBD1|few|TRBV28
TGTGCCAGCAATACCGGGACAGCTTTCTACGAGCAGTACTTC
CASNTGTAFYEQYF
>TRBJ2-2|.|.|TRBV5-1
TGCGCCAGCAGCTTGGGGCTAGCCGATTCCACCGGGGAGCTGTTTTTT
CASSLGLADSTGELFF
>TRBJ2-3|TRBD2|.|TRBV20-1
TGCAGTGCGGGGCTTAGCGGGAGGGCAAGCACAGATACGCAGTATTTT
CSAGLSGRASTDTQYF
>TRBJ2-4|TRBD2|few|TRBV2
TGTGCCAGCAGGGGGACTAGCGGGAAAAACATTCAGTACTTC
CASRGTSGKNIQYF
>TRBJ2-3|TRBD2|.|TRBV20-1
TGCAGTGCTAGAGTAGCGGGCTCCTGGGCAGATACGCAGTATTTT
CSARVAGSWADTQYF
>TRBJ2-3|.|.|TRBV11-2
TGTGCCAGCAGACCCGGGGGAGGGGGGAGCACAGATACGCAGTATTTT
CASRPGGGGSTDTQYF
>TRBJ2-3|TRBD2|few|TRBV27
TGTGCCAGCACCCTAGCGGAGCCTAGCACAGATACGCAGTATTTT
CASTLAEPSTDTQYF
>TRBJ1-4|.|.|TRBV27
TGTGCCAGCAGGGCGGACGGATATAATGAAAAACTGTTTTTT
CASRADGYNEKLFF
>TRBJ2-1|TRBD2|.|TRBV20-1
TGCAGTGCTAGACTAGAGCGGGATGTGTTTCGTGATGAGCAGTTCTTC
CSARLERDVFRDEQFF
>TRBJ1-2|TRBD1|.|TRBV6-4
TGTGCCAGCATTTACCTGAAACCGGGACAGGGGAACTATGGCTACACCTTC
CASIYLKPGQGNYGYTF
>TRBJ2-5|.|few|TRBV5-1
TGTGCCAGCAGCTTAGCGGAGCAAGAGACCCAGTACTTC
CASSLAEQETQYF
>TRBJ1-2|.|few|TRBV7-8
TGTGCCAGCAGCTTCCGGTGGGACTATGGCTACACCTTC
CASSFRWDYGYTF
>TRBJ2-3|.|many|TRBV7-2
TGTGCCAGCAGTTTATCCCTAGCAGATACGCAGTATTTT
CASSLSLADTQYF
>TRBJ2-4|.|few|TRBV12-3/TRBV12-4
TGTGCCAGCAGTCCTACAGGGGGGGTAGCCAAAAACATTCAGTACTTC
CASSPTGGVAKNIQYF
>TRBJ2-1|TRBD2|few|TRBV6-2/TRBV6-3
TGTGCCAGCAGGGATCCTAGCGGGATATACAATGAGCAGTTCTTC
CASRDPSGIYNEQFF
>TRBJ2-1|.|few|TRBV12-5
TGTGCTAGTGGTACCGGGTTACACAATGAGCAGTTCTTC
CASGTGLHNEQFF
>TRBJ2-5|.|.|TRBV11-2
TGTGCCAGCAGCTTAGGCGCTCCGGAGACCCAGTACTTC
CASSLGAPETQYF
>TRBJ2-7|.|.|TRBV28
TGTGCCAGCAGTTTAGGGAACAACTACGAGCAGTACTTC
CASSLGNNYEQYF
>TRBJ2-1|TRBD2|.|TRBV11-3
TGTGCCAGCAGTTTCGGACTAGCGGAGCACTACAATGAGCAGTTCTTC
CASSFGLAEHYNEQFF
>TRBJ2-5|.|.|TRBV15
TGTGCCACCAGCAGTGATATAGAGATCAATGAGCAGTACTTC
CATSSDIEINEQYF
>TRBJ2-2|.|.|TRBV25-1
TGTGCCAGCAGTGAACGCGGTTCGAACACCGGGGAGCTGTTTTTT
CASSERGSNTGELFF
>TRBJ2-3|.|many|TRBV4-2
TGTGCCAGCAGCCAAGACCCGACCGTCACAGATACGCAGTATTTT
CASSQDPTVTDTQYF
>TRBJ2-7|TRBD2|.|TRBV5-1
TGCGCCAGCAGCTTGGAGCGGGGGGCTCTTTCCTACGAGCAGTACTTC
CASSLERGALSYEQYF
>TRBJ2-7|TRBD2|.|TRBV20-1
TGCAGTGCTAGCGGGCGACGGGAGGTCTCCTACAATGAGCAGTACTTC
CSASGRREVSYNEQYF
>TRBJ2-1|TRBD1|few|TRBV20-1
TGCAGTGCTAGACAGGGGGCCAATGAGCAGTTCTTC
CSARQGANEQFF
>TRBJ1-1|.|few|TRBV27
TGTGCCAGCAGCCGGGCGTGGGGGGACACTGAAGCTTTCTTT
CASSRAWGDTEAFF
>TRBJ2-7|TRBD2|.|TRBV20-1
TGCAGTGCTATTAGCGGGGGAAAGTCCTACGAGCAGTACTTC
CSAISGGKSYEQYF
>TRBJ2-7|.|many|TRBV5-1
TGTGCCAGCAGCTTAGGACAATACGAGCAGTACTTC
CASSLGQYEQYF
>TRBJ2-3|.|many|TRBV2
TGTGCCAGCAGTCTGCGGGGGCTACCCACAGATACGCAGTATTTT
CASSLRGLPTDTQYF
>TRBJ2-3|TRBD1|.|TRBV7-8
TGTGCCAGCAGCGGGGGGGACAGGGCTCGGGGTTACCGGTTCAGCACAGATACGCAGTATTTT
CASSGGDRARGYRFSTDTQYF
>TRBJ2-7|.|.|TRBV18
TGTGCCAGCTCACACACTCTTAGCGGCAACTACGAGCAGTACTTC
CASSHTLSGNYEQYF
>TRBJ1-5|.|few|TRBV28
TGTGCCAGCAGTTCAGCGGGGGCGCGAGGCAATCAGCCCCAGCATTTT
CASSSAGARGNQPQHF
>TRBJ2-7|.|.|TRBV24-1
TGTGCCACCAGTGCCCTAAATCGAGACAGAACCTCCTACGAGCAGTACTTC
CATSALNRDRTSYEQYF
>TRBJ2-2|.|.|TRBV11-2
TGTGCCAGCAGCCGCGTAGCGGCATTCACCGGGGAGCTGTTTTTT
CASSRVAAFTGELFF